These 10 T cell receptor beta chains were sequenced from one sample in a study of tissue T cells after allogeneic stem cell transplantation. Profiled with immunoSEQ multiplex PCR; TCRdb holds only in-frame clones, not every one. The sample contains some 6,000 clones, roughly three fifths of which appear only once. The starting material was tissue from the jejunum, obtained at autopsy. Source of these receptors: a male donor older than 55 with lung cancer.

The chain combines TRBV2 with TRBJ1-4; the D gene is possibly TRBD1 (5 bases). Per germline, CDR1 SNHLY and CDR2 FYNNEI. The CDR3 contains 14 residues. Trimming took off 6 bases at V and 5 bases at J, with 13 bases between the two ends. CDR3 nucleotide sequence: TGTGCCAGCAGACCGGGGGGGGACAATGAAAAACTGTTTTTT. This codes for CASRPGGDNEKLFF.

This rearrangement joins TRBV19 to TRBJ1-2; D might be TRBD1 (6 bases). V was trimmed by 5 bases and J by 8 bases, leaving 12 bases between them. Per the germline V gene, CDR1 is LNHDA and CDR2 is SQIVND (reference sequence). This CDR3 spans 12 amino acids. This CDR3 is CASSFRGYGYTF. The CDR3 DNA is TGTGCCAGTAGTTTCAGGGGATACGGCTACACCTTC. Drawing the rest from reference TRBV19 and TRBJ1-2, the complete variable domain is DGGITQSPKYLFRKEGQNVTLSCEQNLNHDAMYWYRQDPGQGLRLIYYSQIVNDFQKGDIAEGYSVSREKKESFPLTVTSAQKNPTAFYLCASSFRGYGYTFGSGTRLTVV.

V is TRBV6-6 and J is TRBJ2-3; tentatively, D is TRBD1 (5 bases). CDR1 is MNHNY and CDR2 is SVGAGI in the germline V gene (reference sequence). V was trimmed by 4 bases and J by 2 bases, leaving 10 bases between them. The CDR3 extends over 14 amino acids. CDR3 protein: CASSSGSNTDTQYF. CDR3 in DNA: TGTGCCAGCAGTTCAGGGTCTAACACAGATACGCAGTATTTT.

The gene calls are TRBV4-1 and TRBJ1-6; 8 nucleotides line up with TRBD1. The CDR3 is 15 amino acids. Trimming removed 0 bases from V and 6 bases from J; junction bases left unmatched: 1. Germline CDR1 reads MGHRA; CDR2 reads YSYEKL. The CDR3 coding sequence is TGCGCCAGCAGCCAAGATGACAGGGGTAATTCACCCCTCCACTTT. Translation gives CASSQDDRGNSPLHF.

This clone was observed a few times. The chain has TRBV11-2 and TRBJ2-6; D is uncertain. This CDR3 has 15 residues. From germline, CDR1 is SGHAT and CDR2 FQNNGV. V was cut by 2 bases and J by 0 bases, with 5 bases left in between. The CDR3 bases are TGTGCCAGCAGCTTATATAGCTCTGGGGCCAACGTCCTGACTTTC. It codes for CASSLYSSGANVLTF. The entire variable domain, with the rest obtained from reference TRBV11-2 and TRBJ2-6, is as follows: EAGVAQSPRYKIIEKRQSVAFWCNPISGHATLYWYQQILGQGPKLLIQFQNNGVVDDSQLPKDRFSAERLKGVDSTLKIQPAKLEDSAVYLCASSLYSSGANVLTFGAGSRLTVL.

This chain uses TRBV5-5 with TRBJ2-7; 7 nucleotides agree with TRBD1. V shed 3 bases, J shed 4 bases, and the junction held 4 bases outside the gene matches. This CDR3 comprises 13 residues. Germline-derived CDR1 and CDR2 are SGHKS and YYEKEE (reference sequence). The CDR3 nucleotides read TGTGCCAGCAGCTCCGGGACAGAGTACGAGCAGTACTTC. Translation gives CASSSGTEYEQYF. The variable domain in full, completed from reference TRBV5-5 and TRBJ2-7, reads DAGVTQSPTHLIKTRGQQVTLRCSPISGHKSVSWYQQVLGQGPQFIFQYYEKEERGRGNFPDRFSARQFPNYSSELNVNALLLGDSALYLCASSSGTEYEQYFGPGTRLTVT.

CDR3 residues: CASSPPLTGLSDAEAFF. The CDR3 region has the DNA TGTGCCAGCAGTCCCCCTCTGACAGGGTTGAGTGATGCTGAAGCTTTCTTT. This chain links TRBV28 with TRBJ1-1, with 7 bases identical to TRBD1. With V trimmed by 5 bases and J by 6 bases, 18 bases remained unmatched. Germline V gives CDR1 MDHEN, CDR2 SYDVKM. The CDR3 totals 17 residues.

This clone was observed a few times. The genes are TRBV7-9 and TRBJ2-5; D might be TRBD2 (5 bases). This CDR3 contains 13 residues. The germline gives CDR1 SEHNR, CDR2 FQNEAQ (reference sequence). V was cut by 4 bases and J by 5 bases, with 11 bases left in between. CDR3 protein: CASSSPGNETQYF. CDR3 nucleotide sequence: TGTGCCAGCAGCTCACCGGGAAACGAGACCCAGTACTTC.

This chain links TRBV25-1 with TRBJ2-1; 8 nucleotides align to TRBD2. Germline V gene data show CDR1 as MGHDK and CDR2 as SYGVNS. After removal of 1 base from V and 4 bases from J, the junction contained 3 bases not matched to a gene. The CDR3 is 15 residues long. The CDR3 region has the DNA TGTGCCAGCAGTGAATCGGGGGGGAGATACAATGAGCAGTTCTTC. It encodes CASSESGGRYNEQFF.

The rearrangement joins TRBV7-9 to TRBJ1-5, with 9 bases that match TRBD1. The germline V gene has CDR1 SEHNR and CDR2 FQNEAQ (reference sequence). The CDR3 runs 15 residues. Trimming at V came to 4 bases and at J to 7 bases, leaving 8 bases not matched to a gene. CDR3 loop: CASSSGQGSGQPQHF. The CDR3 nucleotides read TGTGCCAGCAGCTCCGGACAGGGGTCAGGGCAGCCCCAGCATTTT.